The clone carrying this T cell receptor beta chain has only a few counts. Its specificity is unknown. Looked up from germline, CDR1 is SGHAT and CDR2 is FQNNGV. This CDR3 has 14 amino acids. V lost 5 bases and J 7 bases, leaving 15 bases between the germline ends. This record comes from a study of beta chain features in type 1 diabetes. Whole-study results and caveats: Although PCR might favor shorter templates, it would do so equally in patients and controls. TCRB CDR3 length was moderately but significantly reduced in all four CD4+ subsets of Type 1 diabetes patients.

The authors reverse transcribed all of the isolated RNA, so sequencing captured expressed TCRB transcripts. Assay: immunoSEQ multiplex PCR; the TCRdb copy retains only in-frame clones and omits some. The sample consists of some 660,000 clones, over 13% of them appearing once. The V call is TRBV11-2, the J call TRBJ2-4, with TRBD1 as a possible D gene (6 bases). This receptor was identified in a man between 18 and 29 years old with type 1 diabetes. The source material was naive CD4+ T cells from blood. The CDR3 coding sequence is TGTGCCAGCAGCCAGGGTGGGCAGGGGAACATTCAGTACTTC. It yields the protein CASSQGGQGNIQYF.